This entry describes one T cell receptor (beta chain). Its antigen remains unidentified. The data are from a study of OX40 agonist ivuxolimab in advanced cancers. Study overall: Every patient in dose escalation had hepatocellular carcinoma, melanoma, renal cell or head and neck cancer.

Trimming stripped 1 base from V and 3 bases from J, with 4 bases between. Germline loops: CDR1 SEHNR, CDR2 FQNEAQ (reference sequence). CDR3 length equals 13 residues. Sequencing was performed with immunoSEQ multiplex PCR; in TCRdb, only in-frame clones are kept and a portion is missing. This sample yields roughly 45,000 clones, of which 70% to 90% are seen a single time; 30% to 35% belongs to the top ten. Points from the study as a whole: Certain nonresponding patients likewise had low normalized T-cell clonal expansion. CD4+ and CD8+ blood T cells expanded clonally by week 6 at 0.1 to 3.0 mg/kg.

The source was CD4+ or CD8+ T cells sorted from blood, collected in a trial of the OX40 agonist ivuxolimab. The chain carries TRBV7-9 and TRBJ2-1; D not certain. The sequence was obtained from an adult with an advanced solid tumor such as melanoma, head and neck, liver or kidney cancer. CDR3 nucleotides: TGTGCCAGCAGCTTAGGAATCTACAATGAGCAGTTCTTC. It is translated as CASSLGIYNEQFF.